The TCR beta chain under discussion was sequenced for a study of T cells after yellow fever vaccination. Study results and caveats: At about 97% for CD4 and approximately 89% for CD8, most primary-vaccination clones showed up again after the booster.

The V gene's germline CDR1 is SGHAT and CDR2 FQNNGV. The CDR3 totals 14 residues. Trimming cost V 4 bases and J 1 base; bases outside gene matches: 3. TCRdb redid the calling of the 5' RACE reads with MiXCR, one entry per CDR3 protein. The sample contains 20,000 to 30,000 distinct CDR3 sequences, roughly 4.5% of which appear only once. This sequence joins TRBV11-2 and TRBJ2-5; the match to TRBD2 covers 7 bases. This receptor was obtained from a man aged 18-30 years who received the YFV17D yellow fever vaccine. The sample in question was PBMCs, either bulk or a sorted T-cell subset (CD4+, CD8+, memory, or dextramer-sorted; not recorded which), obtained on the day of the yellow fever booster vaccination. CDR3 coding DNA: TGTGCCAGCAGCTCGCGGGGGATCCAAGAGACCCAGTACTTC. It yields the protein CASSSRGIQETQYF.